The TCR beta chain described here comes from a study of T-cell memory formation after mild COVID-19. TCRdb re-called the 5' RACE reads through MiXCR, storing one row per CDR3 protein. Counted here are 150,000 to 200,000 distinct CDR3 sequences, around a tenth occurring once; the ten biggest clones make up approximately 3.8%. Germline CDR1 is SGHTA and CDR2 is FQGNSA. With 4 bases removed from V and 6 bases from J, the gap between germline ends came to 11 bases. CDR3 length equals 13 residues. This clonotype was picked up many times. The V gene is TRBV7-2, the J gene TRBJ2-3, with D perhaps given as TRBD1 or TRBD2 (5 bases each). The sequenced sample was PBMCs or a T cell subset sorted from them (not recorded which). The receptor was derived from a man aged 18 to 30 who had mild COVID-19 (a few samples of this study predate the infection). Cell type and time point are not known. CDR3: CASSSSGTDTQYF. Here the CDR3 DNA reads TGTGCCAGCAGCTCATCAGGGACGGATACGCAGTATTTT. Combining the CDR3 with reference TRBV7-2 and TRBJ2-3 gives the whole variable domain GAGVSQSPSNKVTEKGKDVELRCDPISGHTALYWYRQSLGQGLEFLIYFQGNSAPDKSGLPSDRFSAERTGGSVSTLTIQRTQQEDSAVYLCASSSSGTDTQYFGPGTRLTVL.